Listed here are 24 T cell receptor beta chains from one sample, sequenced in a study of CD8 T cells in ankylosing spondylitis (dated by TCRdb to between 2016 and 2019). Receptor amplification or capture employed 5' RACE. Reads for this sample came from an Illumina HiSeq 2500. TCRdb reworked the public reads: Q25 trimming with fastp, MiXCR clone assembly, productive beta chains retained. CDR3 protein sequences are deduplicated, and each keeps its most common genes and DNA. The sample yields 150,000 to 200,000 distinct CDR3 sequences; roughly 20% were counted once. 4.3% of the sample rests with the top ten. Sequenced input: blood, either unsorted or a sorted T cell fraction (not recorded which). These receptors all come from a male donor under 30 with ankylosing spondylitis or in good health (not recorded which). Donor details come from another sample of the same person, matched by shared clones.

The rearrangement links TRBV6-5 to TRBJ1-2; D unclear. V lost 2 bases and J lost 4, with 5 bases in between. The germline V gene has CDR1 MNHEY and CDR2 SVGAGI. The CDR3 length is 12 residues. CDR3 in DNA: TGTGCCAGCAGTTACCGGGGCTATGGCTACACCTTC. This encodes CASSYRGYGYTF.

The sample holds many counts of this clonotype. The rearrangement links TRBV6-2 or TRBV6-3 to TRBJ2-6; 9 positions match TRBD1. The junction had 13 bases not matched to a gene; V was cut back by 9 bases and J by 1 base. The CDR3 spans 18 residues. Germline V gives CDR1 MNHEY, CDR2 SVGEGT. CDR3 protein: CASYPSGQGMSGANVLTF. CDR3 in DNA: TGTGCCAGTTACCCCTCGGGACAGGGAATGTCTGGGGCCAACGTCCTGACTTTC.

This clonotype was recorded a few times. J is TRBJ2-7 and V is TRBV2; 11 bases line up with TRBD2. This CDR3 spans 19 amino acids. J was trimmed by 3 bases and V by 2 bases; bases with no gene match: 15. Germline-derived CDR1 and CDR2 are SNHLY and FYNNEI. The CDR3 protein is CASSEWGTGTSGGVYEQYF. The CDR3 region has the DNA TGTGCCAGCAGTGAATGGGGGACAGGGACTAGCGGAGGAGTCTACGAGCAGTACTTC.

This clonotype was counted ten times or more. The rearrangement uses TRBV6-2 or TRBV6-3 and TRBJ2-5; D is ambiguous. With 0 bases removed from V and 0 bases from J, the gap between germline ends came to 5 bases. The CDR3 is 14 amino acids. CDR1 is MNHEY and CDR2 is SVGEGT in the germline V gene. CDR3 sequence reads: CASSYSMYQETQYF. The CDR3 DNA reads as TGTGCCAGCAGTTACTCAATGTACCAAGAGACCCAGTACTTC.

This clonotype has a count of ten or more. The chain carries TRBV7-8 and TRBJ2-3; weak D call: TRBD2 (6 bases). Germline V gene data show CDR1 as SGHVS and CDR2 as FQNEAQ. Trimming removed 4 bases at V and 6 bases at J, with 11 bases between. CDR3 length: 13 residues. The DNA for the CDR3 is TGTGCCAGCAGCTCTAGCAGCGGGGATACGCAGTATTTT. Encoded protein: CASSSSSGDTQYF.

The sample holds one count of this clonotype. The rearrangement uses TRBV6-4 and TRBJ2-3; 16 bases are a match to TRBD2. Germline V gene sequence: CDR1 MRHNA, CDR2 SNTAGT. The CDR3 runs 17 residues. V lost 2 bases to trimming and J lost 2 bases; unmatched junction nucleotides: 1. CDR3 in amino acids: CASSDGTSGRATDTQYF. CDR3 DNA sequence: TGTGCCAGCAGTGACGGGACTAGCGGGAGGGCCACAGATACGCAGTATTTT.

This clonotype was seen repeatedly, ten times or more. V is TRBV6-1 and J is TRBJ1-5; the D gene is possibly TRBD1 (5 bases). This CDR3 spans 15 amino acids. Trimming removed 6 bases from V and 2 bases from J, with 14 bases in between. Germline V CDR1 and CDR2: MNHNS, SASEGT. The CDR3, as DNA: TGTGCCAGCAGGGCCGAGACAGTAGGCAATCAGCCCCAGCATTTT. Amino acid sequence: CASRAETVGNQPQHF.

This clonotype was recorded at least ten times. The genes are TRBV4-2 and TRBJ2-3; 9 bases map to TRBD1. With V trimmed by 3 bases and J by 4 bases, 5 bases remained unmatched. The CDR3 is 15 residues long. CDR1 and CDR2 from the germline V gene are LGHNA and YNFKEQ. The CDR3, as DNA: TGTGCCAGCAGCCAGGACGGGACAGGGCCAGATACGCAGTATTTT. The encoded protein is CASSQDGTGPDTQYF.

Written as DNA, the CDR3 is TGTGCCAGCAGTTTGCCGACTCTCTCAGAGACCCAGTACTTC. As protein: CASSLPTLSETQYF. The chain couples TRBV12-3 or TRBV12-4 to TRBJ2-5; D gene ambiguous. V lost 3 bases to trimming and J lost 4 bases, with 12 bases between them. The CDR3 is made up of 14 amino acids.

This clonotype turned up a few times. The chain joins TRBV4-3 to TRBJ2-6, with 11 bases identical to TRBD1. Germline trimming cut 1 base from V and 0 bases from J; bases unmatched to any gene: 8. Germline-derived CDR1 and CDR2 are LGHNA and YSLEER. The CDR3 is 20 residues long. The CDR3 region is CASSQVPTGTGGSGANVLTF. The CDR3 DNA follows: TGCGCCAGCAGCCAAGTTCCTACCGGGACAGGGGGCTCTGGGGCCAACGTCCTGACTTTC.

This clonotype has at least ten counts. The J gene is TRBJ2-1, the V gene TRBV4-1; no reliable D call. CDR1 and CDR2 from the germline V gene are MGHRA and YSYEKL. The CDR3 length is 15 residues. Trimming removed 0 bases from V and 2 bases from J, with 8 bases in between. The CDR3 sequence is CASSQDTPPYNEQFF. DNA of the CDR3: TGCGCCAGCAGCCAAGATACGCCACCCTACAATGAGCAGTTCTTC.

The rearrangement links TRBV29-1 to TRBJ2-2; D is possibly TRBD2 (5 bases). Trimming took 3 bases from V and 4 from J, leaving 12 bases between them. Looked up from germline, CDR1 is SQVTM and CDR2 is ANQGSEA. This CDR3 region has 14 residues. Here the CDR3 DNA reads TGCAGCGTTGAGCCGGGAATCGCCACCGGGGAGCTGTTTTTT. This sequence encodes CSVEPGIATGELFF.

This clonotype was observed many times. The V gene is TRBV5-6, the J gene TRBJ2-1; D remains ambiguous. The CDR3 consists of 11 residues. Trimming shortened V by 1 base and J by 9 bases, and 5 bases separated the two germline ends. Germline V gives CDR1 SGHDT, CDR2 YYEEEE. The CDR3 loop reads CASSLYPEQFF. The CDR3 region has the DNA TGTGCCAGCAGCTTGTACCCTGAGCAGTTCTTC.

The genes are TRBV4-1 and TRBJ2-1, with 9 bases identical to TRBD2. CDR3 length: 19 residues. J gave up 5 bases and V 0 bases, and 14 bases lay outside the gene matches. The germline V gene has CDR1 MGHRA and CDR2 YSYEKL. The chain's CDR3 is CASSQDGNSGSLADNEQFF. The CDR3 DNA reads TGCGCCAGCAGCCAAGATGGTAATAGCGGGAGCCTAGCTGACAATGAGCAGTTCTTC.

This chain links TRBV10-3 with TRBJ2-1; tentatively, D is TRBD2 (6 bases). The CDR3 contains 15 residues. Trimming stripped 6 bases from V and 5 bases from J, with 17 bases between. Germline values: CDR1 ENHRY, CDR2 SYGVKD. For the CDR3, the DNA is TGTGCCATCAGCCCCCCCGGGAGAGGGCACAATGAGCAGTTCTTC. Its protein is CAISPPGRGHNEQFF.

The sample holds many counts of this clonotype. The rearrangement joins TRBV6-6 to TRBJ1-2; D is possibly TRBD1 (5 bases). The CDR3 is 14 residues long. CDR1 and CDR2 from the germline V gene are MNHNY and SVGAGI (reference sequence). V was shortened by 6 bases and J by 0 bases, with 11 bases between the two germline ends. The CDR3 region is CASRTARANYGYTF. The CDR3 DNA reads TGTGCCAGCAGGACCGCCAGGGCTAACTATGGCTACACCTTC.

This clonotype appeared many times. The chain carries TRBV2 and TRBJ2-1; 8 bases line up with TRBD2. The CDR3 covers 16 residues. Unmatched junction bases numbered 11, after V lost 7 bases and J lost 3 bases. In germline, CDR1 is SNHLY, CDR2 FYNNEI. CDR3 sequence reads: CASTPAPREDYNEQFF. DNA of the CDR3: TGTGCCAGCACGCCGGCCCCGCGGGAGGACTACAATGAGCAGTTCTTC.

This clonotype was seen at least ten times. The rearrangement joins TRBV6-2 or TRBV6-3 to TRBJ1-5, with 11 bases fitting TRBD1. The V and J ends lost 5 bases and 6 bases, in that order; junction bases with no gene match: 6. The germline V gene encodes CDR1 MNHEY and CDR2 SVGEGT. This CDR3 spans 15 amino acids. The CDR3 DNA sequence: TGTGCCAGCAGTCCCGGACAGGGGGCTTTTCAGCCCCAGCATTTT. This encodes CASSPGQGAFQPQHF.

This clonotype was recorded many times. The chain has TRBV5-1 and TRBJ2-1; D is undetermined. V dropped 0 bases and J dropped 2 bases, with 9 bases sitting between them. The germline CDR1 and CDR2 sequences are SGHRS and YFSETQ. CDR3 length equals 15 residues. This CDR3 reads CASSLESAPYNEQFF. The CDR3 DNA follows: TGCGCCAGCAGCTTGGAAAGCGCACCCTACAATGAGCAGTTCTTC.

This clonotype came up many times. This chain joins TRBV10-3 and TRBJ2-5; D is possibly TRBD1 or TRBD2 (5 bases each). From germline, CDR1 is ENHRY and CDR2 SYGVKD. The CDR3 runs to 16 residues. The V end lost 0 bases, the J end lost 4 bases, and 15 bases lay between the germline ends. The DNA for the CDR3 is TGTGCCATCAGTGAGTCGATAAGGGACGGAGGAGAGACCCAGTACTTC. The encoded protein is CAISESIRDGGETQYF.

This clonotype has more than one count but fewer than ten. The rearrangement joins TRBV6-6 to TRBJ2-2; D unresolved. Germline V CDR1 and CDR2: MNHNY, SVGAGI (reference sequence). The CDR3 consists of 14 residues. V was clipped by 11 bases and J by 4 bases, with 17 bases between them. The CDR3: CAAGTTKFTGELFF. The CDR3 nucleotides read TGTGCCGCCGGCACCACAAAATTCACCGGGGAGCTGTTTTTT.

This clonotype occurred many times. The CDR3 coding sequence is TGTGCCAGCAGTCAAGGGTTGGCCAAAAACATTCAGTACTTC. As protein: CASSQGLAKNIQYF. This sequence joins TRBV28 and TRBJ2-4; D is unclear. Germline V lookup: CDR1 MDHEN, CDR2 SYDVKM. V lost 5 bases, J lost 1 base, and 9 bases lay in between. The CDR3 length is 14 residues. The whole variable domain, remainder taken from reference TRBV28 and TRBJ2-4, is DVKVTQSSRYLVKRTGEKVFLECVQDMDHENMFWYRQDPGLGLRLIYFSYDVKMKEKGDIPEGYSVSREKKERFSLILESASTNQTSMYLCASSQGLAKNIQYFGAGTRLSVL.

V usage is TRBV6-6 and J usage is TRBJ1-1, with D unresolved. This CDR3 has 12 amino acids. Germline loops: CDR1 MNHNY, CDR2 SVGAGI (reference sequence). V lost 2 bases to trimming and J lost 8 bases, with 9 bases between them. The CDR3 is CASSYGRPEAFF. CDR3 in DNA: TGTGCCAGCAGTTACGGCAGGCCCGAAGCTTTCTTT.

The rearrangement uses TRBV20-1 and TRBJ2-1; the match to TRBD1 covers 8 bases. Germline assignment: CDR1 DFQATT and CDR2 SNEGSKA (reference sequence). The CDR3 is made up of 14 amino acids. Trimming at V came to 6 bases and at J to 2 bases, leaving 6 bases not matched to a gene. In nucleotides, the CDR3 is TGCAGTGCCACGGGACAGGCGCCCTACAATGAGCAGTTCTTC. It is translated as CSATGQAPYNEQFF.